This T cell receptor (beta chain) came from a study of cytomegalovirus exposure and HLA in healthy donors. From germline, CDR1 is LGHNA and CDR2 YSLEER. The CDR3 has 13 residues. V was shortened by 6 bases and J by 8 bases, with 14 bases between the two germline ends. Primers: 60 Vbeta forward and 13 Jbeta reverse. Under the authors' procedure: In a later analysis, 8.5 million to 14 million of 75 million to 90 million unique beta chains occurred in at least two donors. The method was immunoSEQ multiplex PCR; TCRdb's version includes in-frame clones alone and lacks a portion of them. V and J calls and clone size are those listed in that table; D and trimming were worked out from the DNA. The sample consists of some 120,000 clones, roughly 75% of them appearing once. This clone was seen only once.

This TCR derives from a man aged 25-40 years in good health and CMV-seropositive. The chain joins TRBV4-3 to TRBJ1-3; possible D gene TRBD1, 6 bases. The sample taken for sequencing was PBMCs. CDR3 loop: CASRNTGRDTIYF. The CDR3 DNA sequence: TGCGCCAGCAGGAATACAGGGAGAGACACCATATATTTT.